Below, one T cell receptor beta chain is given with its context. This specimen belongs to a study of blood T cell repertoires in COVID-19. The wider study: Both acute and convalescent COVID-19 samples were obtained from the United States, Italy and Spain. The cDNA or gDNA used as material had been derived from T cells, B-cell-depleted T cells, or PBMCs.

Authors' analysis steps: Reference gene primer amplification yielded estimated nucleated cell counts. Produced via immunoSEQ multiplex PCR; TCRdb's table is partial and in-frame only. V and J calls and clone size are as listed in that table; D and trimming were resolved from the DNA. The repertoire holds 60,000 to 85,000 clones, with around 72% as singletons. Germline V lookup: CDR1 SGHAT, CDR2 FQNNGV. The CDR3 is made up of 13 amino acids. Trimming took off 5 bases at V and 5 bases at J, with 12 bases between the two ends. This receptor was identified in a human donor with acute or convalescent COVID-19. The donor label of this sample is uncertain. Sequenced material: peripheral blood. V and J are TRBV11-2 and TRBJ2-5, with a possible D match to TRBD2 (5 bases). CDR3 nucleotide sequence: TGTGCCAGCAGCCGGGGATTTTGGGAGACCCAGTACTTC. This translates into CASSRGFWETQYF.